The present T cell receptor (beta chain) was sequenced within a study of identical twins. In this sample, this clonotype turned up many times. TCRdb processed the 5' RACE reads anew with MiXCR; each CDR3 protein has one entry. Here the sample spans about 660,000 distinct CDR3 sequences, under 9% being singletons. CDR3 length: 13 amino acids. With 6 bases removed from V and 0 bases from J, the gap between germline ends came to 9 bases. CDR1 is SNHLY, CDR2 FYNNEI, per germline. This sample was shared with a second study, whose subject was yellow fever vaccine responses in identical twins.

Sequencing used PBMCs. This chain links TRBV2 with TRBJ2-7; D not certain. This receptor was identified in a woman aged 18-29 years in good health. CDR3 in amino acids: CASSPDNSYEQYF. The CDR3, as DNA: TGTGCCAGCAGCCCCGACAACTCCTACGAGCAGTACTTC.